A selection of T cell receptor beta chains follows, all from one sample in a study of blood T cell repertoires in COVID-19. TCRdb keeps only in-frame clones here, not all; method: immunoSEQ multiplex PCR. The table shows about 170,000 clones, with around nine tenths occurring only once. Sequenced sample: peripheral blood. The receptors shown here come from a woman aged 80 or over with COVID-19, enrolled during active disease. Both conserved end residues are part of each CDR3. The D gene is left open where the match is weak. Rows may omit the clone size; those that give it use once, few, many or a size class.

clone_size	v_call	d_call	j_call	cdr3_aa	cdr3_nt
NA	TRBV28	NA	TRBJ1-6	CASSSYRDSPLHF	TGTGCCAGCAGTTCCTACAGGGATTCACCCCTCCACTTT
NA	TRBV29-1	NA	TRBJ2-3	CSVYTDTQYF	TGCAGCGTCTACACAGATACGCAGTATTTT
NA	TRBV25-1	NA	TRBJ2-1	CASRDAGRDNEQFF	TGTGCCAGCAGGGACGCGGGAAGAGACAATGAGCAGTTCTTC
NA	TRBV14	NA	TRBJ2-7	CASSQLQQGNYEQYF	TGTGCCAGCAGCCAACTACAGCAGGGCAACTACGAGCAGTACTTC
NA	TRBV28	TRBD1	TRBJ1-4	CASSRGGTGGEKLFF	TGTGCCAGCAGCCGCGGGGGGACAGGGGGAGAAAAACTGTTTTTT
NA	TRBV29-1	TRBD1	TRBJ2-7	CSVASGTGIYEQYF	TGCAGCGTCGCCTCCGGGACAGGGATCTACGAGCAGTACTTC
NA	TRBV5-1	TRBD2	TRBJ2-1	CASSSGTSGIQYNEQFF	TGCGCCAGCAGCTCCGGGACTAGCGGGATTCAATACAATGAGCAGTTCTTC
NA	TRBV11-2	NA	TRBJ2-4	CASSQRTGSKNIQYF	TGTGCCAGCAGCCAGCGTACCGGATCCAAAAACATTCAGTACTTC
NA	TRBV18	NA	TRBJ2-1	CASSPGGFGFSYNEQFF	TGTGCCAGCTCACCAGGGGGGTTCGGGTTCTCCTACAATGAGCAGTTCTTC
NA	TRBV5-1	TRBD1	TRBJ1-2	CASSATGQGSGYTF	TGCGCCAGCAGCGCTACGGGACAGGGAAGTGGCTACACCTTC
NA	TRBV28	NA	TRBJ1-2	CASSEHNYGYTF	TGTGCCAGCAGTGAACATAACTATGGCTACACCTTC
NA	TRBV6-6	TRBD1	TRBJ1-5	CASSFRTGKSNQPQHF	TGTGCCAGCAGTTTCCGGACAGGGAAAAGCAATCAGCCCCAGCATTTT
NA	TRBV18	NA	TRBJ1-1	CASSPRREVTEAFF	TGTGCCAGCTCACCCCGCAGGGAGGTCACTGAAGCTTTCTTT
NA	TRBV7-8	TRBD2	TRBJ2-3	CASSLEGLAGGRDTQYF	TGTGCCAGCAGCTTAGAGGGACTAGCGGGAGGGAGGGATACGCAGTATTTT
NA	TRBV3-1/TRBV3-2	NA	TRBJ1-6	CASSQQDTSPLHF	TGTGCCAGCAGCCAGCAGGATACCTCACCCCTCCACTTT
once	TRBV6-5	NA	TRBJ2-1	CASRKETGEQFF	TGTGCCAGCAGGAAGGAAACGGGGGAGCAGTTCTTC
NA	TRBV12-3/TRBV12-4	TRBD1	TRBJ1-6	CASKGQGGSPLHF	TGTGCCAGCAAGGGACAGGGAGGTTCACCCCTCCACTTT
NA	TRBV5-6	NA	TRBJ2-7	CASSPYTGTYEQYF	TGTGCCAGCAGCCCCTATACAGGGACCTACGAGCAGTACTTC
NA	TRBV6-6	TRBD1	TRBJ2-7	CASRGGTQGAKYEQYF	TGTGCCAGCAGGGGCGGTACACAGGGGGCTAAATACGAGCAGTACTTC
once	TRBV6-2/TRBV6-3	TRBD2	TRBJ2-1	CASSRVRSGGLYNEQFF	TGTGCCAGCAGTCGGGTCCGTAGCGGGGGGCTGTACAATGAGCAGTTCTTC
NA	TRBV6-5	TRBD2	TRBJ2-2	CASRLAGENTGELFF	TGTGCCAGCAGATTAGCGGGGGAGAACACCGGGGAGCTGTTTTTT
NA	TRBV19	TRBD2	TRBJ2-3	CASTLSGSGTDTQYF	TGTGCCAGTACATTGAGCGGGAGTGGCACAGATACGCAGTATTTT
NA	TRBV27	TRBD2	TRBJ2-1	CASSGPPLAGVYNEQFF	TGTGCCAGCAGTGGCCCCCCTCTAGCGGGAGTCTACAATGAGCAGTTCTTC
NA	TRBV9	NA	TRBJ1-6	CASSVDQGNSPLHF	TGTGCCAGCAGCGTAGACCAGGGGAATTCACCCCTCCACTTT
NA	TRBV6-5	TRBD1	TRBJ1-1	CASSKQGNEAFF	TGTGCCAGCAGTAAACAGGGGAATGAAGCTTTCTTT
NA	TRBV6-5	TRBD1	TRBJ1-1	CASSPRQGGAFF	TGTGCCAGCAGTCCCAGACAGGGTGGAGCTTTCTTT
NA	TRBV4-1	NA	TRBJ1-6	CASSPRQALRTPLHF	TGCGCCAGCAGCCCGCGACAGGCCCTGAGAACACCCCTCCACTTT
NA	TRBV6-5	TRBD1	TRBJ1-2	CASSSNRQGLNYGYTF	TGTGCCAGCAGTTCCAACCGACAGGGACTTAACTATGGCTACACCTTC
NA	TRBV4-2	NA	TRBJ1-1	CASSQDGRGPANTEAFF	TGTGCCAGCAGCCAAGATGGGAGGGGCCCGGCCAACACTGAAGCTTTCTTT
NA	TRBV7-9	NA	TRBJ2-2	CASSGTQNTGELFF	TGTGCCAGTTCCGGGACACAGAACACCGGGGAGCTGTTTTTT
NA	TRBV5-1	NA	TRBJ2-2	CASSPGLYTGELFF	TGCGCCAGCAGCCCGGGACTTTACACCGGGGAGCTGTTTTTT
NA	TRBV27	NA	TRBJ1-1	CASTPGGGYTEAFF	TGTGCCAGCACCCCGGGGGGGGGCTACACTGAAGCTTTCTTT
NA	TRBV6-2/TRBV6-3	TRBD2	TRBJ2-1	CASSPLAGGPEQFF	TGTGCCAGCAGCCCACTAGCGGGAGGGCCTGAGCAGTTCTTC
NA	TRBV6-5	NA	TRBJ1-2	CASSYSGMDGYTF	TGTGCCAGCAGTTACTCGGGCATGGATGGCTACACCTTC
NA	TRBV6-6	TRBD2	TRBJ2-7	CASRGGLAGTEQYF	TGTGCCAGCAGAGGAGGACTAGCGGGAACCGAGCAGTACTTC
NA	TRBV7-8	TRBD1	TRBJ1-4	CASSNDRGGEKLFF	TGTGCCAGCAGCAACGACAGGGGGGGTGAAAAACTGTTTTTT